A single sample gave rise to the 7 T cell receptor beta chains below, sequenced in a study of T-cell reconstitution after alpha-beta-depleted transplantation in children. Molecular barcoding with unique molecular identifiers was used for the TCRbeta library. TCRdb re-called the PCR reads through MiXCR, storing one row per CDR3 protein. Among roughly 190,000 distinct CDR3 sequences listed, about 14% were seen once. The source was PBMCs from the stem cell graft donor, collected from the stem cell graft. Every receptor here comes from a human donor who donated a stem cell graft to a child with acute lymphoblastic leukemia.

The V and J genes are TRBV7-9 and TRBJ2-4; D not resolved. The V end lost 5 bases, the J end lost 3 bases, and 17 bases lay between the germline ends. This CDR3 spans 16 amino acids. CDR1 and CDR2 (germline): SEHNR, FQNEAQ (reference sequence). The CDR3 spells CASSALDLWVKNIQYF. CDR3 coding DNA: TGTGCCAGCAGCGCGCTGGATCTGTGGGTCAAAAACATTCAGTACTTC.

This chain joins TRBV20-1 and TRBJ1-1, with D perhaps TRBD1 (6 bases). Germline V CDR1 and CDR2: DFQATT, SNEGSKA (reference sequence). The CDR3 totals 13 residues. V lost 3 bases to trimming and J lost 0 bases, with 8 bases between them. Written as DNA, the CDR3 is TGCAGTGCTAGGACAGGAATGAACACTGAAGCTTTCTTT. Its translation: CSARTGMNTEAFF.

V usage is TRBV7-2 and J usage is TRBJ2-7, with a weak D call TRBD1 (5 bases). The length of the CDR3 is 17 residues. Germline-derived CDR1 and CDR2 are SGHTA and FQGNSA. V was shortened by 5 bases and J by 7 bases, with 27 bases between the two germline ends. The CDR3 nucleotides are TGTGCCAGCAGCCCCGCCCGGACCAACCCAGGGATGGGGGAGCAGTACTTC. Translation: CASSPARTNPGMGEQYF.

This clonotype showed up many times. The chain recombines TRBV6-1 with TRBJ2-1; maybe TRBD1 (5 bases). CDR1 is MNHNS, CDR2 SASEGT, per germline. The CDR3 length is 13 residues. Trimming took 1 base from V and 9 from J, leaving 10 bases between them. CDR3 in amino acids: CASSEGQGGEQFF. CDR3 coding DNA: TGTGCCAGCAGTGAAGGCCAGGGTGGTGAGCAGTTCTTC.

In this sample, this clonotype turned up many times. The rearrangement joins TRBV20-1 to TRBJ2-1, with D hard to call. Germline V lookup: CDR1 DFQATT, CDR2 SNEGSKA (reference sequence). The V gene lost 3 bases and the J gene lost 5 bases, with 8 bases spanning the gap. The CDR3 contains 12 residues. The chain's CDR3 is CSASGYDNEQFF. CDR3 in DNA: TGCAGTGCTAGTGGCTACGACAATGAGCAGTTCTTC.

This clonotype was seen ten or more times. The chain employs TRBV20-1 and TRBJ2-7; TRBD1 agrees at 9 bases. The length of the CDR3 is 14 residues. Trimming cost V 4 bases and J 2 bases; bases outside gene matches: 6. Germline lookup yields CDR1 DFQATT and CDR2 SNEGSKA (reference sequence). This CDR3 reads CSAKEDRGTYEQYF. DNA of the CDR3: TGCAGTGCTAAAGAGGACAGGGGAACCTACGAGCAGTACTTC.

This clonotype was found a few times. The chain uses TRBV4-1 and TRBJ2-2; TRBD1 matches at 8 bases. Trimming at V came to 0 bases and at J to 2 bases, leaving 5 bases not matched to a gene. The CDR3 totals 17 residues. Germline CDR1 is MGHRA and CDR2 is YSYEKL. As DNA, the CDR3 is TGCGCCAGCAGCCAAGATAAGACAGGGGAAAACACCGGGGAGCTGTTTTTT. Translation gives CASSQDKTGENTGELFF.